The rows below give T cell receptor beta chains drawn from one sample of a study of OX40 agonist ivuxolimab in advanced cancers. Repertoires were generated with immunoSEQ multiplex PCR, while TCRdb's copy carries only in-frame clones and drops some. The sample holds 60,000 or so clones, roughly 89% seen once. Sequences were derived from CD4+ or CD8+ T cells sorted from blood, sampled in a trial of the OX40 agonist ivuxolimab. The receptor set was obtained from an adult with an advanced solid tumor such as melanoma, head and neck, liver or kidney cancer. Each CDR3 is given without its conserved first and last residue. Each record gives: clone size, V gene, J gene, CDR3 protein. Where a row states a size, it is once, few, many or the class of an expanded clone; other rows omit it.

NA	TRBV4-1	TRBJ1-3	ASSQRGGPANTIY
once	TRBV7-6	TRBJ1-1	ASSRTAMNTEAF
NA	TRBV2	TRBJ2-1	ASRHPGTSNEQF
NA	TRBV7-9	TRBJ2-7	ASSDPVSYEQY
once	TRBV7-3	TRBJ2-7	ASSPSGQRVYEQY
NA	TRBV6-5	TRBJ2-3	ASSLGTSLTDTQY
NA	TRBV19	TRBJ2-2	ASNKDLGLF
NA	TRBV5-1	TRBJ2-3	ASSWTSTDTQY
NA	TRBV4-2	TRBJ1-1	ASSQESAAVNTEAF
once	TRBV12-5	TRBJ1-1	ASGLTLGGGTEAF
once	TRBV19	TRBJ2-1	ASSLQYNEQF
NA	TRBV27	TRBJ1-5	ASSSEWGGNQPQH
NA	TRBV6-6	TRBJ1-2	ASSYSTGNGYT
few	TRBV7-9	TRBJ1-2	ASRGTGGDYGYT
NA	TRBV5-1	TRBJ1-1	ASSLVLGTEAF
NA	TRBV5-1	TRBJ1-1	ASSLLQGEAF
NA	TRBV13	TRBJ1-2	ASSADRGGGYT
NA	TRBV9	TRBJ2-3	ASSLGRRTDTQY
NA	TRBV5-1	TRBJ2-7	ASTAGYEQY
NA	TRBV27	TRBJ2-3	ASRKPGLAGAPNTQY
NA	TRBV11-2	TRBJ2-7	ASSLYGGGVPNEQY
NA	TRBV4-1	TRBJ2-7	AIGPAGANDEQY
once	TRBV13	TRBJ2-7	ASSSRGQTMFYERGQY
few	TRBV2	TRBJ1-5	ASSAQNQPQH
NA	TRBV9	TRBJ1-2	ASSPHRTSNYGYT
NA	TRBV6-1	TRBJ2-1	ASSQGVSYNEQF
NA	TRBV27	TRBJ2-7	ASRWTSGGQQY
NA	TRBV7-9	TRBJ2-1	ASSPPGARAYNEQF
NA	TRBV30	TRBJ1-5	AWSVLGTSNQPQH
NA	TRBV7-9	TRBJ2-7	ASSLATGGGYEQY
NA	TRBV6-1	TRBJ1-4	ASSWGKEGNEKLF
NA	TRBV7-6	TRBJ1-1	ASSLASGNTEAF
NA	TRBV29-1	TRBJ1-1	SAAEGSEAF
once	TRBV5-4	TRBJ1-2	ASSPGRGLNYGYT
NA	TRBV7-6	TRBJ2-2	ASSSGEYTGELF
NA	TRBV30	TRBJ2-5	AWSVKGQETQY
NA	TRBV6-1	TRBJ2-7	ASSEFTGFYEQY
NA	TRBV27	TRBJ2-3	ASSSRYRATDTQY
NA	TRBV6-4	TRBJ1-2	ASSLTEASVGGYT
few	TRBV27	TRBJ1-1	ASSFGGAAEAF
NA	TRBV5-8	TRBJ2-2	ASSNTGELF
NA	TRBV5-1	TRBJ2-7	ASSSTGYEQY
NA	TRBV28	TRBJ1-2	ASSRTVDYGYT
medium-sized	TRBV27	TRBJ2-7	ASSYGTSAEQY
medium-sized	TRBV30	TRBJ2-7	AWGSSYEQY
medium-sized	TRBV5-1	TRBJ2-1	ASSYSGSGNEQF
once	TRBV6-1	TRBJ2-7	AITGFGAYEQY
NA	TRBV4-1	TRBJ1-4	ASSTRHPLSATNEKLF
medium-sized	TRBV19	TRBJ2-6	ASSDLNAGIMSGANVLT
few	TRBV7-9	TRBJ1-2	ASSLERQSYGYT
NA	TRBV15	TRBJ1-1	ATSPRETGTEAF
NA	TRBV29-1	TRBJ1-1	SVAISGSWEAF
NA	TRBV14	TRBJ2-7	ASSSGRTYEQY
once	TRBV7-9	TRBJ2-7	ASSLIVGEGYEQY
NA	TRBV28	TRBJ2-3	ASRTVFFTDTQY
NA	TRBV27	TRBJ2-3	ASSFRLAGVITDTQY